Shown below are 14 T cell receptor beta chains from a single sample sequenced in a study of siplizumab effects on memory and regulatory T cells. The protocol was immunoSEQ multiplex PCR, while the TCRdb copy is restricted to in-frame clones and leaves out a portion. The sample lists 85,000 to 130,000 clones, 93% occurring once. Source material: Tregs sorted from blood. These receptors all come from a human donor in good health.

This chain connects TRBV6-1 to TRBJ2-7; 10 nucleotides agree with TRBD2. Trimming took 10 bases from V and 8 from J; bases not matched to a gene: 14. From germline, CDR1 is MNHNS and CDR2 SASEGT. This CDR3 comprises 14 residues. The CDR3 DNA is TGTGCCACTCTCTCGAGCCTAGCGGGAGCCAAGCAGTACTTC. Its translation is CATLSSLAGAKQYF.

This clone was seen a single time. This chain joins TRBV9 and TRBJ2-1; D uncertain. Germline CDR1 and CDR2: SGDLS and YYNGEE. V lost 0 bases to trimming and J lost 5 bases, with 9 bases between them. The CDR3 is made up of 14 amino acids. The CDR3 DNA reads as TGTGCCAGCAGCGTAGACAGAAGACACAATGAGCAGTTCTTC. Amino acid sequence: CASSVDRRHNEQFF.

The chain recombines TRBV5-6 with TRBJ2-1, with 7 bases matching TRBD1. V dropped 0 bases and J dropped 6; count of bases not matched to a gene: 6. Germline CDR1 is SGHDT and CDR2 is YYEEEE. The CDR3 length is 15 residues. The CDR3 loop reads CASSLDRGRFNEQFF. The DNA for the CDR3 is TGTGCCAGCAGCTTGGACAGGGGAAGGTTCAATGAGCAGTTCTTC.

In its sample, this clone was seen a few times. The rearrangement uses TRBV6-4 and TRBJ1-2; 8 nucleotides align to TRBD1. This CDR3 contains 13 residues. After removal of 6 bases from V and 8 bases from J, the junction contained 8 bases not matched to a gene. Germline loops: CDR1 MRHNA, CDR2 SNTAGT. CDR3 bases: TGTGCCAGCAGGGCTGGACAGGGAGGCGGCTACACCTTC. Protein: CASRAGQGGGYTF.

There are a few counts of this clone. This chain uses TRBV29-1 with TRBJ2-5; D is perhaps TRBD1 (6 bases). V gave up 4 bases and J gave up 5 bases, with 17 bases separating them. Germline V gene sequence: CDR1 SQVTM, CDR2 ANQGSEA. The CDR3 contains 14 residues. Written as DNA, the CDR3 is TGCAGCGTTGGGGCGGCAGGGGTGACCGAGACCCAGTACTTC. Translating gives CSVGAAGVTETQYF.

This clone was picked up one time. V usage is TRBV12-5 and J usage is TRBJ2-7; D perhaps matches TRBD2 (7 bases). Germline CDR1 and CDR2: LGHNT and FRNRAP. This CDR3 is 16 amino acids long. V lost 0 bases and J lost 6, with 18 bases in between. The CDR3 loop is CASGLVLREGVSEQYF. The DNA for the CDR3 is TGTGCTAGTGGTTTGGTACTTAGGGAGGGGGTGAGCGAGCAGTACTTC. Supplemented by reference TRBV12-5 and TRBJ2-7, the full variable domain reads DARVTQTPRHKVTEMGQEVTMRCQPILGHNTVFWYRQTMMQGLELLAYFRNRAPLDDSGMPKDRFSAEMPDATLATLKIQPSEPRDSAVYFCASGLVLREGVSEQYFGPGTRLTVT.

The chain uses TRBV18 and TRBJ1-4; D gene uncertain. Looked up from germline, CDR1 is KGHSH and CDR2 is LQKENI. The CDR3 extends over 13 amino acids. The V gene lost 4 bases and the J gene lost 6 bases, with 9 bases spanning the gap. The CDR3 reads CASSRLVDEKLFF. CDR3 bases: TGTGCCAGCTCACGCCTCGTGGATGAAAAACTGTTTTTT.

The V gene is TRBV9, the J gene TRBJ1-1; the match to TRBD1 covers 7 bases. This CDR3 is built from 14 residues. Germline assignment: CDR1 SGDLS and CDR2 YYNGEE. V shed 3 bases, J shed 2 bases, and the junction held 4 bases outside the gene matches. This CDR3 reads CASSDGTDNTEAFF. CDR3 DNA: TGTGCCAGCAGCGACGGGACAGACAACACTGAAGCTTTCTTT.

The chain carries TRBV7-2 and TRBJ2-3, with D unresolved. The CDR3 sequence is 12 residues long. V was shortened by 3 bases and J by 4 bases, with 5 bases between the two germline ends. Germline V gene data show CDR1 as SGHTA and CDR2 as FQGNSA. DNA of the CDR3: TGTGCCAGCAGCTTCGGTGCAGATACGCAGTATTTT. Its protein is CASSFGADTQYF.

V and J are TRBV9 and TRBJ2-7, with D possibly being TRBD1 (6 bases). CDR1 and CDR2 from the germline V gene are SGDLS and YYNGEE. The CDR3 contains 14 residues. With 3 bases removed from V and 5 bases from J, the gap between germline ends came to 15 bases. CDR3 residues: CASSAGPRGNEQYF. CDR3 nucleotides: TGTGCCAGCAGCGCGGGGCCTAGGGGGAACGAGCAGTACTTC.

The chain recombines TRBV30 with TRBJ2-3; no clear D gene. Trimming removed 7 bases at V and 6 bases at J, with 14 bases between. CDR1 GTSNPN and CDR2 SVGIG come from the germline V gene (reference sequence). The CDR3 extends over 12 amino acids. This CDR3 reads CAFRSRIDTQYF. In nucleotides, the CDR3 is TGTGCCTTCCGGTCCCGAATTGATACGCAGTATTTT.

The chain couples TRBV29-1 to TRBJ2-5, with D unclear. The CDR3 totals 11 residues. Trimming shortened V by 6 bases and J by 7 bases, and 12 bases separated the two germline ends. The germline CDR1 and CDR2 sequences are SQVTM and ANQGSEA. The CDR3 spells CSVHDAGTQYF. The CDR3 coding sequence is TGCAGCGTCCACGACGCCGGGACCCAGTACTTC.

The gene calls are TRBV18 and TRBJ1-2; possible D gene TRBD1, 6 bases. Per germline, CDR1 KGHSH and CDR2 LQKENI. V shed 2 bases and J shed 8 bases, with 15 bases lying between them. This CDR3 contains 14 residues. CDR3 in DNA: TGTGCCAGCTCACCAGTTGCCGGGGGCTGGGGCTACACCTTC. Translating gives CASSPVAGGWGYTF.

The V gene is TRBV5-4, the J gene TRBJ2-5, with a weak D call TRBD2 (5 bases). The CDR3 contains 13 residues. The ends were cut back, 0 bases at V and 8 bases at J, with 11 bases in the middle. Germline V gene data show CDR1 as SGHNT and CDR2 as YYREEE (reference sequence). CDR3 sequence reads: CASSLGTGETQYF. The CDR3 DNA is TGTGCCAGCAGCTTGGGGACCGGGGAAACCCAGTACTTC. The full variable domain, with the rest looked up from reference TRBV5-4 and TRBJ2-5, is ETGVTQSPTHLIKTRGQQVTLRCSSQSGHNTVSWYQQALGQGPQFIFQYYREEENGRGNFPPRFSGLQFPNYSSELNVNALELDDSALYLCASSLGTGETQYFGPGTRLLVL.